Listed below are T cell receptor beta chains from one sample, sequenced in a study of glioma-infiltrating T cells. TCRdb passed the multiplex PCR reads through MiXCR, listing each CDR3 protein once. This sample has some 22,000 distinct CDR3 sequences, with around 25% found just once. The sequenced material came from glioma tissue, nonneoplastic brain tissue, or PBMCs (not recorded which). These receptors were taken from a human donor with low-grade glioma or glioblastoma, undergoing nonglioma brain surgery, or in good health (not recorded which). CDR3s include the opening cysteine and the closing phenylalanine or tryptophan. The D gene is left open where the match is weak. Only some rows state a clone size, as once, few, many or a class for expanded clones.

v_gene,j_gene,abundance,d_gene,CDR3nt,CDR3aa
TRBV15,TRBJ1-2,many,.,TGTGCCACCAGCAGAGATCAGGGGCCAGGCTATGGCTACACCTTC,CATSRDQGPGYGYTF
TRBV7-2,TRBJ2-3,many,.,TGTGCCAGCAGCTTGGGGGCCCCCACAGATACGCAGTATTTT,CASSLGAPTDTQYF
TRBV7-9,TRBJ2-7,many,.,TGTGCCAGCAGCCCACTGGGGATGTACGAGCAGTACTTC,CASSPLGMYEQYF
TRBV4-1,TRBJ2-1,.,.,TGCGCCAGCAGCCAAGATAGGAGCAGCTCCTACAATGAGCAGTTCTTC,CASSQDRSSSYNEQFF
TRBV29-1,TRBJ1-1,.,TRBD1,TGCAGCGTTGTTCGGACAGGGGGCGTTAGTGAAGCTTTCTTT,CSVVRTGGVSEAFF
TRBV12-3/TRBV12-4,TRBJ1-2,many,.,TGTGCCAGCAGTTCACAGGGACTAGGTGGCTACACCTTC,CASSSQGLGGYTF
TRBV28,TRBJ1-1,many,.,TGTGCCAGCAGTTTATTTAGGTCGGCCAACACTGAAGCTTTCTTT,CASSLFRSANTEAFF
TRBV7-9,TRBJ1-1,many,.,TGTGCCAGCAGCTTCATCGGGGCGAGAACTGAAGCTTTCTTT,CASSFIGARTEAFF
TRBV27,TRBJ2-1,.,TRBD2,TGTGCCAGCAGTTTTAGCGGGGTGGATCCCAATGAGCAGTTCTTC,CASSFSGVDPNEQFF
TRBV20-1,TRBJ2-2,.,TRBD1,TGCAGTGCTAGCTTCTTCCACAGGGGGCGCGCCGGGGAGCTGTTTTTT,CSASFFHRGRAGELFF
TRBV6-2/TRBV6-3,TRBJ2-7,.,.,TGTGGCAGCAGGGGAAACCACGGGTGCGAGCAGTACTTC,CGSRGNHGCEQYF
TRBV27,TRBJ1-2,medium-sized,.,TGTGCCAGCAGTGCTGACGATCACTATGGCTACACCTTC,CASSADDHYGYTF
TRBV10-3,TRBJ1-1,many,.,TGTGCCATCAGTGGGCTGAACACTGAAGCTTTCTTT,CAISGLNTEAFF
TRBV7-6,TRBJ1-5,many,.,TGTGCCAGCAGCTTAAACAGGGTAAATCAGCCCCAGCATTTT,CASSLNRVNQPQHF
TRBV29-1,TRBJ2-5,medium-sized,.,TGCAGCGTTCGTCGGGGCGAGGAGACCCAGTACTTC,CSVRRGEETQYF
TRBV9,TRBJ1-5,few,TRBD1,TGTGCCAGCAGCAGACAGGGGGGCAATCAGCCCCAGCATTTT,CASSRQGGNQPQHF
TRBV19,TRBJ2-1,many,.,TGTGCCAGTATCAGGGCGAATGAGCAGTTCTTC,CASIRANEQFF
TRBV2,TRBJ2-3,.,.,TGTGCCACCCTGCGGGACAGCACAGATACGCAGTATTTT,CATLRDSTDTQYF
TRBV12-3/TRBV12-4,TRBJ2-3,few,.,TGTGCCAGCAGCCAGCGGGTCTCCTACACAGATACGCAGTATTTT,CASSQRVSYTDTQYF
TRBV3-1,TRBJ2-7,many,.,TGTGCCAGCAGCCGCGAGGGCCCCTACGAGCAGTACTTC,CASSREGPYEQYF
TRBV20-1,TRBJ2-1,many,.,TGCAGTGCTAGCCGGGGCGGGGATGAGCAGTTCTTC,CSASRGGDEQFF
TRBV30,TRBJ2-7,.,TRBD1,TGTGCCTGGAGTTTAGGCAGGGGGTCTTGGGCGTACGAGCAGTACTTC,CAWSLGRGSWAYEQYF
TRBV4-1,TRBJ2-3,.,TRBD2,TGCGCCAGCAGCCAGACCACTAGCGGGGCGGAGTATTTT,CASSQTTSGAEYF
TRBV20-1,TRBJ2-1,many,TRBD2,TGCAGTGCTAGAGATCGGATTGCGGGGGGCGTCCCCTACAATGAGCAGTTCTTC,CSARDRIAGGVPYNEQFF
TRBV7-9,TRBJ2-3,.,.,TGTGCCAGCAGCTTAGGCGGAGTCGGACAGAGGTTCGATACGCAGTATTTT,CASSLGGVGQRFDTQYF
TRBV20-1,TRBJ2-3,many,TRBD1,TGCAGTGCCCCGAAAGGGGGCGCGACAGATACGCAGTATTTT,CSAPKGGATDTQYF
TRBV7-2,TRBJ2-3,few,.,TGTGCCAGCAGCTTACAGGAATCTACTTACACTAACACAGATACGCAGTATTTT,CASSLQESTYTNTDTQYF
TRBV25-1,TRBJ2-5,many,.,TGTGCCAGCTCTAAGAGGGTAGCAGAGACCCAGTACTTC,CASSKRVAETQYF
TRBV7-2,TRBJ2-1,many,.,TGTGCCAGCAGCGAACAGAATGAGCAGTTCTTC,CASSEQNEQFF
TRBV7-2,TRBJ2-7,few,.,TGTGCCAGCAGCTTAGTAGGGGCTGGATCCTACGAGCAGTACTTC,CASSLVGAGSYEQYF
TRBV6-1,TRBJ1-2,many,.,TGTGCCAGCAGCCCCCCTCTGCCTAACGGACGTGGCTACACCTTC,CASSPPLPNGRGYTF
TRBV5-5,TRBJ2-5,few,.,TGTGCCAGCAGCTTGCAAGGATTGGTGGAGACCCAGTACTTC,CASSLQGLVETQYF
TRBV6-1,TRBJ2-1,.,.,TGTGCCAGCAGTTTAGGTAGCGACTTAAATGAGCAGTTCTTC,CASSLGSDLNEQFF
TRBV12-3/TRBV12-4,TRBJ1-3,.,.,TGTGCCAGCAGTTTCCCCGGAGGGGTCACGGGAAACACCATATATTTT,CASSFPGGVTGNTIYF
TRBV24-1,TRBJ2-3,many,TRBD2,TGTGCCACCAGTGGGACTAGCGGGGGAAGCACAGATACGCAGTATTTT,CATSGTSGGSTDTQYF
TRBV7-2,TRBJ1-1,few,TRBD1,TGTGCCAGCAGCTTTGAACAGGGGTACACTGAAGCTTTCTTT,CASSFEQGYTEAFF
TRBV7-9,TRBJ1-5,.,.,TGTGCCAGCAGCTTTTTAGGGGAGTATCAGCCCCAGCATTTT,CASSFLGEYQPQHF
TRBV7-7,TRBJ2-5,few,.,TGTGCCAGCAGCTTAGTCATACAAGAGACCCAGTACTTC,CASSLVIQETQYF
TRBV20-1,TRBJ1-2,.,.,TGCAGTGCTAGAGAAGCCGGGCACTATGGCTACACCTTC,CSAREAGHYGYTF
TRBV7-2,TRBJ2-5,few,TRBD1,TGTGCCCGCAGTCCGAGCACAGGGGGAAGAGAGACCCAGTACTTC,CARSPSTGGRETQYF
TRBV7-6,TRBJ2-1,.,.,TGTGCCAGCAGCGTCACTGGAAAGAGGCAGTTCTTC,CASSVTGKRQFF
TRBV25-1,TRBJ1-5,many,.,TGTGCCAGCAGTGAAGCTTGGGATGACCTCCAGCCCCAGCATTTT,CASSEAWDDLQPQHF
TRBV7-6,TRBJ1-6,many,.,TGTGCCAGCAGCTTAGGGAAGGGATATTCACCCCTCCACTTT,CASSLGKGYSPLHF
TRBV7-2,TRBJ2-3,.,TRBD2,TGTGCCAGCAGCTTAGCTAGTCAGCGGGGGGCCACAGATACGCAGTATTTT,CASSLASQRGATDTQYF
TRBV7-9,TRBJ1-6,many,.,TGTGCCAGCAGCTTAGGTGTTTCACCCCTCCACTTT,CASSLGVSPLHF